This T cell receptor beta chain stems from a study of beta chain features in type 1 diabetes. General study findings and limits: Shorter TCRB CDR3s, moderately but significantly so, were found in Type 1 diabetes patients in all four CD4+ subsets.

The germline gives CDR1 SGHDT, CDR2 YYEEEE. Trimming removed 4 bases at V and 0 bases at J, with 14 bases between. The CDR3 is made up of 15 amino acids. Expressed TCRB transcripts were sequenced after all isolated RNA was converted to cDNA. Roughly 3.6 million reads were obtained on average from naive, central memory and regulatory T cell samples. Data came from immunoSEQ multiplex PCR; TCRdb stores just in-frame clones and leaves some out. The sample consists of 350,000 to 450,000 clones, about 15% of them appearing once. The authors took one heparinised blood draw, averaging about 120 mL, from each donor. For this clone: As yet, its antigen is unknown.

The chain combines TRBV5-6 with TRBJ2-7, with D perhaps TRBD1 (6 bases). The TCR was taken from a woman under 30 in good health. Sequencing was done on a sample of naive CD4+ T cells from blood. The CDR3 here is CASSPDRRSSYEQYF. The CDR3 bases are TGTGCCAGCAGCCCCGACAGGAGAAGCTCCTACGAGCAGTACTTC.